These 29 T cell receptor beta chains were all obtained from the same sample, sequenced in a study of T-cell memory formation after mild COVID-19. TCRdb reprocessed the 5' RACE reads with MiXCR, giving one entry per CDR3 protein. The sample has 120,000 to 150,000 distinct CDR3 sequences, 5.5% to 7% seen once. Sequenced: PBMCs or a T cell subset sorted from them (not recorded which). These receptors originate from an adult woman who had mild COVID-19 (a few samples of this study predate the infection). Cell type and time point are not known.

The table lists this clonotype with a few counts. The rearrangement links TRBV3-1 to TRBJ2-7; no clear D gene. The CDR3 totals 14 residues. Trimming took 0 bases from V and 2 from J, leaving 8 bases between them. Germline CDR1 reads LGHDT; CDR2 reads YNNKEL (reference sequence). In DNA form, the CDR3 reads TGTGCCAGCAGCCAAGATTTGGCAGCCTACGAGCAGTACTTC. The encoded protein is CASSQDLAAYEQYF.

This clonotype has just a few counts. The V and J genes are TRBV5-1 and TRBJ1-2, with 7 nucleotides matching TRBD1. The CDR3 is 15 residues long. Germline CDR1 and CDR2: SGHRS and YFSETQ. Germline trimming cut 2 bases from V and 8 bases from J; bases unmatched to any gene: 12. The CDR3 region has the DNA TGCGCCAGCAGCTTTGGAAGGACAGGCCCTACGGGCTACACCTTC. It is translated as CASSFGRTGPTGYTF.

This clonotype appeared many times. The CDR3 sequence is CASSLASSYEQFF. The CDR3 DNA reads TGTGCCAGCAGCTTAGCATCCAGCTATGAGCAGTTCTTC. The chain joins TRBV7-2 to TRBJ2-1; D is unclear. V dropped 0 bases and J dropped 8 bases, with 8 bases sitting between them. Per germline, CDR1 SGHTA and CDR2 FQGNSA. This CDR3 is 13 amino acids long.

The chain recombines TRBV20-1 with TRBJ1-1; D remains unclear. CDR3 length: 14 amino acids. Germline CDR1 DFQATT, CDR2 SNEGSKA (reference sequence). The V and J ends lost 5 bases and 5 bases respectively, with 18 bases between them. CDR3 bases: TGCAGTGCTCCAGCCCGTGTGGTGGCGACTGAAGCTTTCTTT. As protein: CSAPARVVATEAFF.

This clonotype has only a few counts. This chain joins TRBV7-8 and TRBJ2-1; D perhaps matches TRBD2 (6 bases). V lost 5 bases and J lost 6, with 20 bases in between. This CDR3 has 16 amino acids. CDR1 is SGHVS and CDR2 is FQNEAQ in the germline V gene. The CDR3 DNA sequence: TGTGCCAGCAGCCCCCAGCGGGCCAGGAAGACCAATGAGCAGTTCTTC. Translation: CASSPQRARKTNEQFF.

The table lists this clonotype with a few counts. The chain recombines TRBV5-5 with TRBJ1-1; D is perhaps TRBD1 (6 bases). V was cut by 4 bases and J by 3 bases, with 10 bases left in between. Looked up from germline, CDR1 is SGHKS and CDR2 is YYEKEE (reference sequence). The CDR3 covers 13 residues. The CDR3 nucleotides read TGTGCCAGCAGCAGAAGGGGGGACACTGAAGCTTTCTTT. Protein product: CASSRRGDTEAFF.

This clonotype was seen many times. The rearrangement uses TRBV20-1 and TRBJ1-2; a weak D match, TRBD1 (5 bases). The V end lost 6 bases, the J end lost 8 bases, and 13 bases lay between the germline ends. This CDR3 is 11 amino acids long. The germline V gene encodes CDR1 DFQATT and CDR2 SNEGSKA (reference sequence). The DNA for the CDR3 is TGCAGTGCAAAAGGGGCAGGGGGCTACACCTTC. Protein sequence: CSAKGAGGYTF.

This sequence joins TRBV7-9 and TRBJ2-2; 8 bases are a match to TRBD1. There are 17 residues in the CDR3. Per germline, CDR1 SEHNR and CDR2 FQNEAQ (reference sequence). V lost 5 bases to trimming and J lost 1 base; unmatched junction nucleotides: 9. CDR3 sequence (DNA): TGTGCCAGCAGCCCCACCTTGGGGACAGGGAACACCGGGGAGCTGTTTTTT. Amino acid sequence: CASSPTLGTGNTGELFF.

This clonotype was observed many times. This chain connects TRBV29-1 to TRBJ1-1; D is unresolved. The CDR3 has 16 residues. The germline V gene has CDR1 SQVTM and CDR2 ANQGSEA. Trimming took 4 bases from V and 3 from J, leaving 21 bases between them. The CDR3 coding sequence is TGCAGCGTTGTTGGGATAATAGGTGGGGAGGACACTGAAGCTTTCTTT. Encoded protein: CSVVGIIGGEDTEAFF. Variable domain in full (rest from reference TRBV29-1 and TRBJ1-1): SAVISQKPSRDICQRGTSLTIQCQVDSQVTMMFWYRQQPGQSLTLIATANQGSEATYESGFVIDKFPISRPNLTFSTLTVSNMSPEDSSIYLCSVVGIIGGEDTEAFFGQGTRLTVV.

Many counts were recorded for this clonotype. This sequence joins TRBV5-1 and TRBJ1-1; 9 bases match TRBD1. Per germline, CDR1 SGHRS and CDR2 YFSETQ. The CDR3 runs 18 residues. Trimming at V came to 0 bases and at J to 2 bases, leaving 11 bases not matched to a gene. The chain's CDR3 is CASSLAAPRQGVNTEAFF. CDR3 nucleotide sequence: TGCGCCAGCAGCTTGGCGGCACCCCGACAGGGGGTAAACACTGAAGCTTTCTTT.

This clonotype showed up just a few times. V usage is TRBV25-1 and J usage is TRBJ2-2; D gene unclear. This CDR3 comprises 11 residues. The germline V and J ends were trimmed by 5 bases and 5 bases, with 3 bases remaining between them. Germline CDR1 and CDR2: MGHDK and SYGVNS. The DNA of the CDR3 is TGTGCCAGCAGTAGGACCGGGGAGCTGTTTTTT. Translation: CASSRTGELFF.

This clonotype has ten or more counts. The chain has TRBV10-3 and TRBJ2-3; 9 bases are a match to TRBD1. The trim removed 5 bases at V and 3 bases at J, leaving 6 bases unmatched. From germline, CDR1 is ENHRY and CDR2 SYGVKD. The CDR3 is 15 residues long. The CDR3 nucleotides are TGTGCCATCAGTCAGACCGGGACAGGGACAGATACGCAGTATTTT. This sequence encodes CAISQTGTGTDTQYF.

This clonotype occurred a few times. The chain couples TRBV11-2 to TRBJ2-7, with D uncertain. Germline CDR1 reads SGHAT; CDR2 reads FQNNGV. V lost 5 bases and J lost 3, with 11 bases in between. The CDR3 is made up of 13 amino acids. The CDR3 DNA reads as TGTGCCAGCAGCGAACGTCGGAGCTACGAGCAGTACTTC. It codes for CASSERRSYEQYF.

This clonotype appeared many times. V and J are TRBV5-1 and TRBJ2-7, with D unclear. With 5 bases removed from V and 3 bases from J, the gap between germline ends came to 15 bases. Germline assignment: CDR1 SGHRS and CDR2 YFSETQ. This CDR3 has 14 residues. The DNA of the CDR3 is TGCGCCAGCAGTTACGTGGGTCCTCTCTACGAGCAGTACTTC. Its protein is CASSYVGPLYEQYF.

With regard to this clonotype: With a much larger clone just one base away, this may be a read error. The chain recombines TRBV12-3 or TRBV12-4 with TRBJ1-1; D call uncertain. The CDR3 loop spans 15 amino acids. V gave up 6 bases and J gave up 6 bases, with 20 bases separating them. CDR3 sequence reads: CASSPTRGPLSEAFF. The CDR3, as DNA: TGTGCCAGCAGCCCTACCAGAGGGCCCCTCTCTGAAGCTTTCTTT.

The chain employs TRBV6-5 and TRBJ1-2; 10 nucleotides align to TRBD1. V trimming: 6 bases; J trimming: 5 bases; junction bases outside the gene matches: 15. The CDR3 covers 17 residues. Looked up from germline, CDR1 is MNHEY and CDR2 is SVGAGI. The CDR3 reads CASSLRTGGGGRYGYTF. Here the CDR3 DNA reads TGTGCCAGCAGCCTCCGGACAGGGGGAGGAGGAAGATATGGCTACACCTTC.

At least ten counts were recorded for this clonotype. The rearrangement uses TRBV7-6 and TRBJ2-5; D unclear. The V end lost 7 bases, the J end lost 4 bases, and 16 bases lay between the germline ends. This CDR3 contains 14 residues. CDR1 is SGHVS, CDR2 FNYEAQ, per germline. The CDR3 DNA sequence: TGTGCCAGCACGTCCTTGGGATTGAGAGAGACCCAGTACTTC. Translating it yields CASTSLGLRETQYF.

This clonotype was seen many times. This rearrangement joins TRBV7-6 to TRBJ2-2; 10 bases are a match to TRBD2. This CDR3 comprises 16 residues. Germline V lookup: CDR1 SGHVS, CDR2 FNYEAQ. After removal of 5 bases from V and 1 base from J, the junction contained 4 bases not matched to a gene. CDR3 sequence: CASSLRTSGNTGELFF. CDR3 nucleotides: TGTGCCAGCAGCCTCCGGACTAGCGGGAACACCGGGGAGCTGTTTTTT.

Many counts were recorded for this clonotype. This chain joins TRBV12-3 or TRBV12-4 and TRBJ2-5; possibly TRBD1 or TRBD2 for D (5 bases each). V lost 6 bases, J lost 4 bases, and 9 bases lay in between. The CDR3 covers 12 residues. Here the CDR3 reads CASRGRGETQYF. The CDR3 DNA is TGTGCCAGCAGGGGACGGGGAGAGACCCAGTACTTC.

This clonotype was found many times. The V gene is TRBV7-6, the J gene TRBJ2-7; TRBD2 agrees at 10 bases. Germline V CDR1 and CDR2: SGHVS, FNYEAQ. The CDR3 extends over 14 amino acids. With V trimmed by 5 bases and J by 9 bases, 10 bases remained unmatched. Written as DNA, the CDR3 is TGTGCCAGCAGCAGGGGGACTAGCGCCGACCGGCAGTACTTC. This codes for CASSRGTSADRQYF.

This clonotype has more than one count but fewer than ten. The J gene is TRBJ1-1, the V gene TRBV6-5; D is unresolved. V was shortened by 6 bases and J by 0 bases, with 8 bases between the two germline ends. This CDR3 is 13 amino acids long. Germline lookup yields CDR1 MNHEY and CDR2 SVGAGI. In nucleotides, the CDR3 is TGTGCCAGCAGCGTTAATATGAACACTGAAGCTTTCTTT. It yields the protein CASSVNMNTEAFF.

This clonotype was counted many times. The J gene is TRBJ2-2, the V gene TRBV7-9; 7 nucleotides line up with TRBD1. This CDR3 comprises 14 residues. Germline lookup yields CDR1 SEHNR and CDR2 FQNEAQ (reference sequence). J lost 1 base, V lost 5 bases, and 1 base had no gene match. The CDR3 is CASSRTGNTGELFF. The CDR3 bases are TGTGCCAGCAGCCGGACAGGGAACACCGGGGAGCTGTTTTTT. Full variable domain (outside the CDR3, taken from reference TRBV7-9 and TRBJ2-2): DTGVSQNPRHKITKRGQNVTFRCDPISEHNRLYWYRQTLGQGPEFLTYFQNEAQLEKSRLLSDRFSAERPKGSFSTLEIQRTEQGDSAMYLCASSRTGNTGELFFGEGSRLTVL.

This clonotype was detected many times. This sequence joins TRBV5-1 and TRBJ1-1, with unresolved D. V lost 5 bases and J lost 1, with 3 bases in between. CDR3 length: 11 amino acids. Per germline, CDR1 SGHRS and CDR2 YFSETQ. The CDR3 sequence: CASSKNTEAFF. The CDR3 DNA sequence: TGCGCCAGCAGTAAGAACACTGAAGCTTTCTTT.

This clonotype came up many times. J is TRBJ2-2 and V is TRBV12-3 or TRBV12-4, with no clear D. The V and J ends lost 3 bases and 3 bases respectively, with 11 bases between them. The CDR3 extends over 15 amino acids. In nucleotides, the CDR3 is TGTGCCAGCAGTTTCGAACGGAGTTACACCGGGGAGCTGTTTTTT. This gives the protein CASSFERSYTGELFF.

This clonotype has just a few counts. J is TRBJ2-2 and V is TRBV12-3 or TRBV12-4; 9 nucleotides line up with TRBD1. The CDR3 has 14 amino acids. The junction had 7 bases not matched to a gene; V was cut back by 5 bases and J by 9 bases. The CDR3 protein is CASSAWTGERELFF. The CDR3 DNA reads as TGTGCCAGCAGTGCATGGACAGGGGAGAGGGAGCTGTTTTTT.

There are a few counts of this clonotype. The chain employs TRBV20-1 and TRBJ2-6; the D is unclear. The CDR3 runs 14 residues. V gave up 3 bases and J gave up 4 bases, with 10 bases separating them. In germline, CDR1 is DFQATT, CDR2 SNEGSKA (reference sequence). In nucleotides, the CDR3 is TGCAGTGCTAGGAAGGTCCCCGGGGCCAACGTCCTGACTTTC. Its protein is CSARKVPGANVLTF.

This clonotype was seen only once. DNA for the CDR3: TGTGCCACCACCTCCGGGACAGGGGGGCCAGATACGCAGTATTTT. Translated, it gives CATTSGTGGPDTQYF. J is TRBJ2-3 and V is TRBV24-1; 11 positions match TRBD1. This CDR3 has 15 residues. V shed 8 bases, J shed 4 bases, and the junction held 7 bases outside the gene matches. The germline V gene has CDR1 KGHDR and CDR2 SFDVKD.

The sample holds a few counts of this clonotype. The chain carries TRBV7-6 and TRBJ1-6; weak D call: TRBD1 (6 bases). The V end lost 0 bases, the J end lost 10 bases, and 16 bases lay between the germline ends. The CDR3 totals 16 residues. The germline V gene has CDR1 SGHVS and CDR2 FNYEAQ. CDR3 sequence reads: CASSLAGGRGVSPLHF. The CDR3 DNA follows: TGTGCCAGCAGCTTAGCGGGTGGCAGGGGAGTGTCACCCCTCCACTTT.

This clonotype was detected many times. J is TRBJ1-4 and V is TRBV29-1, with 7 bases identical to TRBD1. After removal of 6 bases from V and 8 bases from J, the junction contained 3 bases not matched to a gene. The CDR3 spans 11 residues. Looked up from germline, CDR1 is SQVTM and CDR2 is ANQGSEA. Here the CDR3 DNA reads TGCAGCGTAGACAGGGACGAAAAACTGTTTTTT. It encodes CSVDRDEKLFF. Variable domain in full (rest from reference TRBV29-1 and TRBJ1-4): SAVISQKPSRDICQRGTSLTIQCQVDSQVTMMFWYRQQPGQSLTLIATANQGSEATYESGFVIDKFPISRPNLTFSTLTVSNMSPEDSSIYLCSVDRDEKLFFGSGTQLSVL.